In its sample, the clone carrying this TCR beta chain was seen a few times. Its antigen is as yet unknown. This specimen belongs to a study of vaccination and CD4 T cells after COVID-19. Treatment meaning: approximately nine-day PBMC culture with coronavirus spike peptide pools or control peptides (ViraFEST assay). The CDR3 extends over 13 amino acids. The trim removed 3 bases at V and 9 bases at J, leaving 4 bases unmatched. Sequencing of the DNA from cultured CD4+ T cells was carried out with the Oncomine TCR Beta short-read assay. TCRdb re-derived calls from the PCR reads in MiXCR, one entry per CDR3 protein. The repertoire holds roughly 16,000 distinct CDR3 sequences, roughly 45% seen once, with about 4% in the top ten.

V and J are TRBV12-3 or TRBV12-4 and TRBJ2-1; TRBD2 agrees at 8 bases. The sequencing sample was made of CD4+ T cells from blood, cultured in vitro. The receptor was isolated from a human donor who had recovered from COVID-19. The CDR3 loop is CASSFGGAGEQFF. In DNA form, the CDR3 reads TGTGCCAGCAGTTTCGGGGGGGCCGGTGAGCAGTTCTTC.